This passage covers 28 T cell receptor beta chains from one sample sequenced in a study of cytomegalovirus exposure and HLA in healthy donors. The protocol was immunoSEQ multiplex PCR, while the TCRdb copy is restricted to in-frame clones and leaves out a portion. The repertoire holds fewer than 200,000 clones, with roughly 86% as singletons. Sequencing was done on a sample of PBMCs. These TCRs come from a man between 25 and 39 years old in good health and CMV-seropositive.

This clone has a single count. V and J are TRBV27 and TRBJ2-7, with D uncertain. This CDR3 contains 13 residues. V shed 1 base and J shed 2 bases, with 6 bases lying between them. Germline V gene lookup returns CDR1 MNHEY and CDR2 SMNVEV (reference sequence). DNA for the CDR3: TGTGCCAGCAGTTTATGGTCCACCTACGAGCAGTACTTC. It yields the protein CASSLWSTYEQYF.

J is TRBJ2-2 and V is TRBV9; D is perhaps TRBD2 (6 bases). Per germline, CDR1 SGDLS and CDR2 YYNGEE. CDR3 length: 17 residues. Between the trimmed V and J ends, which lost 0 bases and 4 bases, there was a span of 16 bases. The CDR3 DNA is TGTGCCAGCAGCGTAGAGTACGGTCTAGCGCTCACCGGGGAGCTGTTTTTT. It encodes CASSVEYGLALTGELFF.

V gene TRBV19 combines with J gene TRBJ2-5; 8 positions agree with TRBD1. V gave up 3 bases and J gave up 5 bases; unmatched junction bases: 8. Germline loops: CDR1 LNHDA, CDR2 SQIVND (reference sequence). The CDR3 length is 15 residues. The CDR3 loop reads CASSIGARGLETQYF. In DNA, the CDR3 is TGTGCCAGTAGTATTGGAGCCAGGGGGCTGGAGACCCAGTACTTC.

The J gene is TRBJ2-7, the V gene TRBV9, with no clear D. V was clipped by 4 bases and J by 7 bases, with 15 bases between them. This CDR3 has 13 residues. Germline V CDR1 and CDR2: SGDLS, YYNGEE. CDR3 in amino acids: CASSLGPPQEQYF. The DNA for the CDR3 is TGTGCCAGCAGCCTAGGACCCCCTCAGGAGCAGTACTTC.

The chain has TRBV10-3 and TRBJ2-3; the match to TRBD1 covers 7 bases. CDR1 and CDR2 (germline): ENHRY, SYGVKD. CDR3 length: 15 residues. V was clipped by 4 bases and J by 4 bases; unmatched bases: 8. The CDR3 is CAISAATGPSDTQYF. Here the CDR3 DNA reads TGTGCCATCAGTGCTGCGACAGGGCCGTCAGATACGCAGTATTTT.

The CDR3 nucleotides read TGTGCCAGCAGCGGAGCGAGCGTCAACTATGGCTACACCTTC. This codes for CASSGASVNYGYTF. This chain uses TRBV7-9 with TRBJ1-2, with D unclear. Looked up from germline, CDR1 is SEHNR and CDR2 is FQNEAQ (reference sequence). This CDR3 spans 14 amino acids. V was cut by 5 bases and J by 2 bases, with 12 bases left in between.

This clone came up once. V and J are TRBV5-6 and TRBJ2-3; D gene unclear. This CDR3 contains 14 residues. Trimming took 3 bases from V and 0 from J, leaving 8 bases between them. The germline V gene has CDR1 SGHDT and CDR2 YYEEEE. For the CDR3, the DNA is TGTGCCAGCAGCTGGGGTCGTAGCACAGATACGCAGTATTTT. It translates to CASSWGRSTDTQYF.

The chain is built from TRBV5-1 and TRBJ1-2; a possible D gene is TRBD1 (5 bases). The V and J ends lost 1 base and 6 bases respectively, with 13 bases between them. The CDR3 has 14 amino acids. Per the germline V gene, CDR1 is SGHRS and CDR2 is YFSETQ. The CDR3 sequence is CASSLTGTADGYTF. In DNA form, the CDR3 reads TGCGCCAGCAGCTTGACCGGGACCGCTGATGGCTACACCTTC.

V usage is TRBV28 and J usage is TRBJ2-7; maybe TRBD1 (6 bases). Germline loops: CDR1 MDHEN, CDR2 SYDVKM. The V end lost 1 base, the J end lost 3 bases, and 13 bases lay between the germline ends. The CDR3 runs to 15 residues. Written as DNA, the CDR3 is TGTGCCAGCAGTTTATTTGGCAGGGGTTTCTACGAGCAGTACTTC. Protein product: CASSLFGRGFYEQYF. The full variable domain, its missing parts supplied by reference TRBV28 and TRBJ2-7, is DVKVTQSSRYLVKRTGEKVFLECVQDMDHENMFWYRQDPGLGLRLIYFSYDVKMKEKGDIPEGYSVSREKKERFSLILESASTNQTSMYLCASSLFGRGFYEQYFGPGTRLTVT.

This clone was seen a single time. The chain combines TRBV9 with TRBJ2-7; 7 bases match TRBD1. The ends lost 0 bases at V and 1 base at J; junction bases unmatched: 4. This CDR3 has 15 residues. Per the germline V gene, CDR1 is SGDLS and CDR2 is YYNGEE. CDR3 DNA: TGTGCCAGCAGCGTAGGGGACAGCAGGTCCTACGAGCAGTACTTC. Translating it yields CASSVGDSRSYEQYF.

The chain is built from TRBV7-3 and TRBJ2-7; weak D call: TRBD2 (5 bases). The CDR3 sequence is 15 residues long. Trimming took 3 bases from V and 3 from J, leaving 15 bases between them. Germline V CDR1 and CDR2: SGHTA, FQGTGA. The CDR3, as DNA: TGTGCCAGCAGCTTGTTTCCGGGGAGTAGCTACGAGCAGTACTTC. Its protein is CASSLFPGSSYEQYF.

The V gene is TRBV5-1, the J gene TRBJ2-3; 7 bases are a match to TRBD2. V shed 4 bases and J 3 bases; nucleotides not matched to a gene: 8. This CDR3 is 15 amino acids long. Germline CDR1 is SGHRS and CDR2 is YFSETQ. Here the CDR3 reads CASSLPGGGTDTQYF. The CDR3 region has the DNA TGCGCCAGCAGCCTACCTGGCGGGGGAACAGATACGCAGTATTTT.

This chain connects TRBV19 to TRBJ2-3; TRBD2 aligns across 9 bases. The CDR3 is made up of 15 amino acids. In germline, CDR1 is LNHDA, CDR2 SQIVND (reference sequence). Trimming at V came to 4 bases and at J to 0 bases, leaving 2 bases not matched to a gene. CDR3 DNA sequence: TGTGCCAGTAGTACTAGCGGGGAAAGCACAGATACGCAGTATTTT. Residues: CASSTSGESTDTQYF.

V gene TRBV6-5 combines with J gene TRBJ2-2, with a weak D call TRBD2 (6 bases). The germline gives CDR1 MNHEY, CDR2 SVGAGI. This CDR3 is built from 15 residues. V lost 7 bases and J lost 2, with 14 bases in between. The CDR3 loop is CASTNGGINTGELFF. As DNA, the CDR3 is TGTGCCAGCACTAACGGGGGAATTAACACCGGGGAGCTGTTTTTT.

The V call is TRBV4-3, the J call TRBJ2-5; D is ambiguous. V lost 0 bases, J lost 3 bases, and 8 bases lay in between. From germline, CDR1 is LGHNA and CDR2 YSLEER. This CDR3 comprises 14 residues. CDR3 protein: CASSQDTSKETQYF. The CDR3 DNA reads as TGCGCCAGCAGCCAAGATACATCGAAAGAGACCCAGTACTTC.

This chain joins TRBV5-6 and TRBJ1-3; D not resolved. The germline CDR1 and CDR2 sequences are SGHDT and YYEEEE. CDR3 length: 14 amino acids. Trimming removed 0 bases at V and 6 bases at J, with 10 bases between. CDR3 sequence reads: CASSLVGSENTIYF. The CDR3, as DNA: TGTGCCAGCAGCTTGGTAGGATCCGAAAACACCATATATTTT.

The chain uses TRBV7-2 and TRBJ2-1, with 12 bases lining up with TRBD2. Per the germline V gene, CDR1 is SGHTA and CDR2 is FQGNSA. This CDR3 contains 17 residues. Unmatched junction bases numbered 6, after V lost 6 bases and J lost 0 bases. The CDR3 loop reads CASRTGLAGSSYNEQFF. The CDR3 nucleotides are TGTGCCAGCAGAACCGGACTAGCGGGGAGCTCCTACAATGAGCAGTTCTTC. Full variable domain (outside the CDR3, taken from reference TRBV7-2 and TRBJ2-1): GAGVSQSPSNKVTEKGKDVELRCDPISGHTALYWYRQSLGQGLEFLIYFQGNSAPDKSGLPSDRFSAERTGGSVSTLTIQRTQQEDSAVYLCASRTGLAGSSYNEQFFGPGTRLTVL.

This chain joins TRBV30 and TRBJ1-6; TRBD1 matches at 10 bases. In germline, CDR1 is GTSNPN, CDR2 SVGIG (reference sequence). After removal of 4 bases from V and 9 bases from J, the junction contained 6 bases not matched to a gene. The CDR3 extends over 14 amino acids. CDR3: CAWTSGTGVSPLHF. CDR3 nucleotides: TGTGCCTGGACTTCCGGGACAGGGGTTTCACCCCTCCACTTT. The whole variable domain, remainder taken from reference TRBV30 and TRBJ1-6, is SQTIHQWPATLVQPVGSPLSLECTVEGTSNPNLYWYRQAAGRGLQLLFYSVGIGQISSEVPQNLSASRPQDRQFILSSKKLLLSDSGFYLCAWTSGTGVSPLHFGNGTRLTVT.

CDR3 sequence: CASSQGQGQHEQYF. The CDR3 DNA is TGTGCCAGCAGTCAGGGACAGGGACAACACGAGCAGTACTTC. V gene TRBV6-1 combines with J gene TRBJ2-7; 9 bases line up with TRBD1. J gave up 5 bases and V 5 bases, and 7 bases lay outside the gene matches. CDR1 and CDR2 from the germline V gene are MNHNS and SASEGT. The CDR3 covers 14 residues.

The gene calls are TRBV7-3 and TRBJ2-1; D is possibly TRBD1 (5 bases). Trimming removed 2 bases at V and 6 bases at J, with 8 bases between. Germline CDR1 is SGHTA and CDR2 is FQGTGA. The CDR3 has 13 residues. The CDR3, as DNA: TGTGCCAGCAGCTTACAAAGGGGCAATGAGCAGTTCTTC. Amino acids: CASSLQRGNEQFF.

This chain joins TRBV5-6 and TRBJ1-2; no definite D call. Looked up from germline, CDR1 is SGHDT and CDR2 is YYEEEE. The CDR3 has 14 amino acids. Trimming stripped 2 bases from V and 4 bases from J, with 12 bases between. The CDR3 nucleotides read TGTGCCAGCAGCTTCGGAGGAGTTGGCTATGGCTACACCTTC. It yields the protein CASSFGGVGYGYTF.

This chain uses TRBV27 with TRBJ2-7; 8 bases are shared with TRBD1. Trimming at V came to 0 bases and at J to 5 bases, leaving 6 bases not matched to a gene. CDR1 is MNHEY and CDR2 is SMNVEV in the germline V gene (reference sequence). This CDR3 has 15 residues. The CDR3 DNA follows: TGTGCCAGCAGTTTATCGGCCCAGGGGGCCGACGAGCAGTACTTC. Translated: CASSLSAQGADEQYF.

This clone has a single count. The chain joins TRBV15 to TRBJ1-5; D is ambiguous. The CDR3 extends over 18 amino acids. The germline V gene has CDR1 LNHNV and CDR2 YYDKDF (reference sequence). V lost 0 bases and J lost 1, with 16 bases in between. CDR3 residues: CATSRDYDTLGSNQPQHF. The CDR3 DNA follows: TGTGCCACCAGCAGAGATTACGACACCCTGGGGAGCAATCAGCCCCAGCATTTT.

The chain recombines TRBV11-2 with TRBJ2-6; D gene unclear. The V end was cut by 4 bases, the J end by 4 bases, with 5 bases between. Germline V CDR1 and CDR2: SGHAT, FQNNGV. The CDR3 loop spans 13 amino acids. In DNA, the CDR3 is TGTGCCAGCAGCTACACAGGGGCCAACGTCCTGACTTTC. Its translation: CASSYTGANVLTF.

Remarks on this clone: Other DNA sequences in the sample encode the same CDR3. This chain links TRBV5-1 with TRBJ1-1; the D is unclear. CDR3 length: 14 residues. Germline CDR1 and CDR2: SGHRS and YFSETQ. The V end lost 2 bases, the J end lost 0 bases, and 8 bases lay between the germline ends. The chain's CDR3 is CASSFTAVNTEAFF. The CDR3 coding sequence is TGCGCCAGCAGCTTCACCGCAGTGAACACTGAAGCTTTCTTT. The whole variable domain, remainder taken from reference TRBV5-1 and TRBJ1-1, is KAGVTQTPRYLIKTRGQQVTLSCSPISGHRSVSWYQQTPGQGLQFLFEYFSETQRNKGNFPGRFSGRQFSNSRSEMNVSTLELGDSALYLCASSFTAVNTEAFFGQGTRLTVV.

The chain is built from TRBV27 and TRBJ2-1; D might be TRBD1 (6 bases). The CDR3 has 17 amino acids. V gave up 5 bases and J gave up 4 bases, with 21 bases separating them. In germline, CDR1 is MNHEY, CDR2 SMNVEV (reference sequence). In DNA form, the CDR3 reads TGTGCCAGCAGTCCGACGGGACCCCGAGGGGGTTACAATGAGCAGTTCTTC. It specifies CASSPTGPRGGYNEQFF.

The chain joins TRBV6-5 to TRBJ1-1; D is ambiguous. The CDR3 is 13 amino acids. The germline gives CDR1 MNHEY, CDR2 SVGAGI. V was pared by 6 bases and J by 4 bases, with 12 bases between. The CDR3: CASSEIRATEAFF. DNA of the CDR3: TGTGCCAGCAGCGAGATACGGGCCACTGAAGCTTTCTTT.

The CDR3 nucleotides read TGTGCCAGCAGTGCCGCCGGGGGGAGGGCCAAACTAGACTATGGCTACACCTTC. Translation gives CASSAAGGRAKLDYGYTF. The rearrangement joins TRBV2 to TRBJ1-2; D might be TRBD1 (5 bases). The V and J ends lost 4 bases and 3 bases respectively, with 24 bases between them. The CDR3 totals 18 residues. CDR1 SNHLY and CDR2 FYNNEI come from the germline V gene. Complete variable domain (other parts from reference TRBV2 and TRBJ1-2): EPEVTQTPSHQVTQMGQEVILRCVPISNHLYFYWYRQILGQKVEFLVSFYNNEISEKSEIFDDQFSVERPDGSNFTLKIRSTKLEDSAMYFCASSAAGGRAKLDYGYTFGSGTRLTVV.